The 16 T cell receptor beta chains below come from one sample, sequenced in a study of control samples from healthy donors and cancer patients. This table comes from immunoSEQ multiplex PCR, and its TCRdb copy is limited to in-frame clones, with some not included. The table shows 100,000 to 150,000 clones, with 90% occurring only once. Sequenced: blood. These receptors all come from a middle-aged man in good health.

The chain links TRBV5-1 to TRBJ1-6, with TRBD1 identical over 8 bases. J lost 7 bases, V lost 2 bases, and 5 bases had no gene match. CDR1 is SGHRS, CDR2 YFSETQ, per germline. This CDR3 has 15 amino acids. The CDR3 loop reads CASSFRQGNNSPLHF. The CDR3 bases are TGCGCCAGCAGCTTTCGACAGGGGAACAATTCACCCCTCCACTTT.

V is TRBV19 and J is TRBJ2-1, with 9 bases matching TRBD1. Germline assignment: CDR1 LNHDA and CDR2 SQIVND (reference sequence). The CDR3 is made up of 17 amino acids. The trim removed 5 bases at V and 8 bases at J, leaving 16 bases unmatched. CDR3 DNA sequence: TGTGCCAGTAGTCCACCCGGGACAGGGAGAAGGGGCCATGAGCAGTTCTTC. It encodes CASSPPGTGRRGHEQFF. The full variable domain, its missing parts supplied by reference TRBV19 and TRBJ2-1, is DGGITQSPKYLFRKEGQNVTLSCEQNLNHDAMYWYRQDPGQGLRLIYYSQIVNDFQKGDIAEGYSVSREKKESFPLTVTSAQKNPTAFYLCASSPPGTGRRGHEQFFGPGTRLTVL.

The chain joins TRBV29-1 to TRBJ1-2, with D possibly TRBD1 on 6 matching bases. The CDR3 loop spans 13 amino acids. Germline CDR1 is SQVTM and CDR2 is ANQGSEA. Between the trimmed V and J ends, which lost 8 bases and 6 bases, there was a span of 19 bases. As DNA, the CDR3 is TGCAGCATAGATCGGGGGGCCGGCCATGGCTACACCTTC. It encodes CSIDRGAGHGYTF.

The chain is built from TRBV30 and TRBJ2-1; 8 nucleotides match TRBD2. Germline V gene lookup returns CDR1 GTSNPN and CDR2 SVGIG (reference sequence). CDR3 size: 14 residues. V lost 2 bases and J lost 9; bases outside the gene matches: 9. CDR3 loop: CAWSPGGGFSEQFF. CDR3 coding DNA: TGTGCCTGGAGTCCCGGGGGGGGCTTTAGTGAGCAGTTCTTC.

The CDR3 nucleotides are TGTGCCAGCAGTAGGGTCTTAGATTCACCCCTCCACTTT. It codes for CASSRVLDSPLHF. The rearrangement links TRBV6-5 to TRBJ1-6; D ambiguous. Per the germline V gene, CDR1 is MNHEY and CDR2 is SVGAGI. Trimming stripped 5 bases from V and 8 bases from J, with 10 bases between. This CDR3 contains 13 residues.

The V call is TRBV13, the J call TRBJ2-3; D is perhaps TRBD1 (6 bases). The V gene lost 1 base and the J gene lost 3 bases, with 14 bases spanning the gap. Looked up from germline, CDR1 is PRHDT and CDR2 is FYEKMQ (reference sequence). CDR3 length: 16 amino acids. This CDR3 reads CASSLVAGVSTDTQYF. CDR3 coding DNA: TGTGCCAGCAGCTTAGTGGCAGGGGTTTCAACAGATACGCAGTATTTT.

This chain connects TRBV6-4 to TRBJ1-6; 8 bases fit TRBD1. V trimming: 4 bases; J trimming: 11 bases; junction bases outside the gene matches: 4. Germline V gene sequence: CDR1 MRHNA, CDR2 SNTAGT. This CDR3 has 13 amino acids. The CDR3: CASSGTGQAPLHF. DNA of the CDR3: TGTGCCAGCAGTGGGACAGGGCAAGCACCCCTCCACTTT.

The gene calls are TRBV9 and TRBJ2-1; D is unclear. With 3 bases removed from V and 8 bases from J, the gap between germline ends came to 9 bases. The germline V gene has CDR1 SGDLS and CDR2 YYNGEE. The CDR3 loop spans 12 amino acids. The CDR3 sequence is CASSAQSYEQFF. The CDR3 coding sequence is TGTGCCAGCAGCGCCCAGAGCTATGAGCAGTTCTTC.

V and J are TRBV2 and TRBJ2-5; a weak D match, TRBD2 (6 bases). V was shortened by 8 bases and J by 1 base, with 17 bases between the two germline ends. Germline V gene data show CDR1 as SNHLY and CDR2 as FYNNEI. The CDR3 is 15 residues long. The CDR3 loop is CASSAGGSLQETQYF. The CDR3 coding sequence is TGTGCCAGCTCGGCTGGGGGGAGCCTCCAAGAGACCCAGTACTTC.

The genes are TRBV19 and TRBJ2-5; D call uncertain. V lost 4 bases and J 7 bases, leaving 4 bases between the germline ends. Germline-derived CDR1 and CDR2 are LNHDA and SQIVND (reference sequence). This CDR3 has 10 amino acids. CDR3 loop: CASSTGTQYF. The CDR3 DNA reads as TGTGCCAGTAGTACAGGGACCCAGTACTTC.

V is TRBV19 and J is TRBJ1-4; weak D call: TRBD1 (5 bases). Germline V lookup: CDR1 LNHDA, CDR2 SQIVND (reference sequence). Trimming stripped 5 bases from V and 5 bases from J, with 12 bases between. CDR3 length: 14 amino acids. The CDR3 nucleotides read TGTGCCAGTAGTCTGTGGGGACCGAATGAAAAACTGTTTTTT. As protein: CASSLWGPNEKLFF.

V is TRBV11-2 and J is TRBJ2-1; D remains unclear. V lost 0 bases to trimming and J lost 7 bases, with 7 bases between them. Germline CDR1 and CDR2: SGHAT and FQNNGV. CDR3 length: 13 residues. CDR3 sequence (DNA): TGTGCCAGCAGCTTAGAACGTCCGAATGAGCAGTTCTTC. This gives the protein CASSLERPNEQFF. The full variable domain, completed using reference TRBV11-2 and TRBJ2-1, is EAGVAQSPRYKIIEKRQSVAFWCNPISGHATLYWYQQILGQGPKLLIQFQNNGVVDDSQLPKDRFSAERLKGVDSTLKIQPAKLEDSAVYLCASSLERPNEQFFGPGTRLTVL.

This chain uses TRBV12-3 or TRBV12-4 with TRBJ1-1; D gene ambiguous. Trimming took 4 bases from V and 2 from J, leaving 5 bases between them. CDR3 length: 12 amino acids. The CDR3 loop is CASSWGNTEAFF. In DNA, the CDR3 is TGTGCCAGCAGTTGGGGTAACACTGAAGCTTTCTTT.

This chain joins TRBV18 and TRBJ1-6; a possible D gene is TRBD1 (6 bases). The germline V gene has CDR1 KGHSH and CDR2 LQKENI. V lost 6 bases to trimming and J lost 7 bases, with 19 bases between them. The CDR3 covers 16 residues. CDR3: CASSLTDQGGNSPLHF. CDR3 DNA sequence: TGTGCCAGCTCTTTGACTGACCAAGGGGGGAATTCACCCCTCCACTTT.

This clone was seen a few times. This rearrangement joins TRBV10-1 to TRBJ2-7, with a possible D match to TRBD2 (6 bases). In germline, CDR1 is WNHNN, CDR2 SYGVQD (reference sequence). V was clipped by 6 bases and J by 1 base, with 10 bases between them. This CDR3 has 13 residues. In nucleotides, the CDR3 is TGCGCCAGCAGAGCAGGAGGGTCCTACGAGCAGTACTTC. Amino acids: CASRAGGSYEQYF.

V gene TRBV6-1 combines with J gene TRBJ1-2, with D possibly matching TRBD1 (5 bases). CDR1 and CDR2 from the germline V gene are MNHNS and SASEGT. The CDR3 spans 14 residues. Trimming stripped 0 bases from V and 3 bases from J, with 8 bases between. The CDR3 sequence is CASSEAGTYYGYTF. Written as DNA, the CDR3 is TGTGCCAGCAGTGAAGCCGGGACGTACTATGGCTACACCTTC.